These 18 T cell receptor beta chains share one sample of origin, sequenced in a study of control samples from healthy donors and cancer patients. Generated by immunoSEQ multiplex PCR, the TCRdb table keeps only in-frame clones and is missing some. The table lists 120,000 or so clones, approximately 90% of them singletons, with 7.8% in the top ten. Sample: blood. Receptors were obtained from a woman in her late teens or twenties in good health.

The V and J genes are TRBV28 and TRBJ2-2; a possible D gene is TRBD2 (6 bases). The CDR3 spans 14 residues. The germline gives CDR1 MDHEN, CDR2 SYDVKM. Trimming removed 2 bases at V and 6 bases at J, with 10 bases between. The CDR3 nucleotides read TGTGCCAGCAGTTTAAGGGACTTCCCCGGGGAGCTGTTTTTT. It translates to CASSLRDFPGELFF.

V gene TRBV27 combines with J gene TRBJ2-7; 12 nucleotides line up with TRBD2. This CDR3 is 17 amino acids long. CDR1 and CDR2 from the germline V gene are MNHEY and SMNVEV (reference sequence). The V and J ends lost 4 bases and 1 base, in that order; junction bases with no gene match: 8. CDR3 protein: CASSSLASGRASYEQYF. Written as DNA, the CDR3 is TGTGCCAGCAGTTCCCTCGCTAGCGGGAGGGCATCCTACGAGCAGTACTTC.

The chain uses TRBV3-1 (or the pseudogene TRBV3-2) and TRBJ2-5; perhaps TRBD1 as D (5 bases). Trimming removed 0 bases from V and 1 base from J, with 21 bases in between. CDR1 and CDR2 (germline): LGHDT, YNNKEL (reference sequence). The length of the CDR3 is 19 residues. The CDR3 loop reads CASSQDGEGALRVQETQYF. The CDR3 DNA reads TGTGCCAGCAGCCAAGATGGGGAAGGGGCCCTACGGGTCCAAGAGACCCAGTACTTC.

The chain joins TRBV19 to TRBJ2-1; perhaps TRBD1 as D (6 bases). Trimming pared 1 base from V and 9 bases from J, leaving 25 bases between. The CDR3 sequence is 18 residues long. Germline V gene sequence: CDR1 LNHDA, CDR2 SQIVND (reference sequence). CDR3 sequence reads: CASSIADFPGDNTVEQFF. The CDR3 nucleotides read TGTGCCAGTAGTATAGCGGACTTCCCAGGGGACAACACGGTTGAGCAGTTCTTC.

This chain joins TRBV7-9 and TRBJ2-2; D unclear. The CDR3 runs 13 residues. V was cut by 4 bases and J by 6 bases, with 9 bases left in between. CDR1 and CDR2 from the germline V gene are SEHNR and FQNEAQ (reference sequence). This CDR3 reads CASSSFEAGELFF. CDR3 nucleotide sequence: TGTGCCAGCAGCTCATTCGAGGCCGGGGAGCTGTTTTTT.

V gene TRBV4-3 combines with J gene TRBJ2-2; a possible D gene is TRBD2 (5 bases). The germline CDR1 and CDR2 sequences are LGHNA and YSLEER. The CDR3 has 18 residues. V dropped 4 bases and J dropped 2 bases, with 20 bases sitting between them. CDR3 residues: CASSPQTGSEGNTGELFF. In DNA, the CDR3 is TGCGCCAGCAGCCCTCAGACGGGGTCTGAGGGAAACACCGGGGAGCTGTTTTTT.

This chain joins TRBV27 and TRBJ2-2; 10 bases align to TRBD1. CDR1 is MNHEY, CDR2 SMNVEV, per germline (reference sequence). V lost 5 bases, J lost 2 bases, and 8 bases stayed unmatched. The CDR3 loop spans 17 amino acids. The CDR3 spells CASSRPTGGANTGELFF. As DNA, the CDR3 is TGTGCCAGCAGTCGCCCGACAGGGGGCGCAAACACCGGGGAGCTGTTTTTT.

This clone appeared a single time. The chain has TRBV3-1 (or the pseudogene TRBV3-2) and TRBJ1-2; D possibly corresponds to TRBD1 (5 bases). Per germline, CDR1 LGHDT and CDR2 YNNKEL (reference sequence). V lost 1 base, J lost 6 bases, and 12 bases lay in between. The CDR3 contains 14 residues. This chain's CDR3 is CASSQGGGVNGYTF. The CDR3 coding sequence is TGTGCCAGCAGCCAAGGTGGGGGGGTGAATGGCTACACCTTC.

This chain connects TRBV28 to TRBJ2-3; D is unresolved. The CDR3 has 10 residues. Trimming removed 8 bases from V and 8 bases from J, with 8 bases in between. Germline lookup yields CDR1 MDHEN and CDR2 SYDVKM. In nucleotides, the CDR3 is TGTGCCAGCGAAATGGGTACGCAGTATTTT. Protein sequence: CASEMGTQYF.

The V gene is TRBV7-9, the J gene TRBJ1-1, with 9 bases fitting TRBD1. J was trimmed by 6 bases and V by 5 bases; bases with no gene match: 13. Per the germline V gene, CDR1 is SEHNR and CDR2 is FQNEAQ (reference sequence). This CDR3 contains 16 residues. DNA for the CDR3: TGTGCCAGCAGCGATTTAGGAGGGGACAGGGCCTCTGAAGCTTTCTTT. It is translated as CASSDLGGDRASEAFF.

The J gene is TRBJ2-1, the V gene TRBV11-2, with 13 bases fitting TRBD2. The CDR3 has 16 amino acids. Germline CDR1 and CDR2: SGHAT and FQNNGV. J gave up 5 bases and V 5 bases, and 6 bases lay outside the gene matches. CDR3 sequence (DNA): TGTGCCAGCAGCCGACGACTAGCGGGAGGTGACAATGAGCAGTTCTTC. This gives the protein CASSRRLAGGDNEQFF.

V is TRBV15 and J is TRBJ1-5; 9 bases fit TRBD1. The CDR3 has 19 amino acids. V lost 1 base, J lost 4 bases, and 14 bases stayed unmatched. Germline V gene lookup returns CDR1 LNHNV and CDR2 YYDKDF (reference sequence). The chain's CDR3 is CATSRVPSPATGGNQPQHF. CDR3 DNA sequence: TGTGCCACCAGCAGAGTTCCCTCCCCAGCGACAGGGGGGAATCAGCCCCAGCATTTT.

This chain links TRBV4-1 with TRBJ2-1; possibly TRBD1 or TRBD2 for D (5 bases each). The CDR3 totals 15 residues. From germline, CDR1 is MGHRA and CDR2 YSYEKL. V lost 3 bases and J lost 9, with 18 bases in between. The DNA for the CDR3 is TGCGCCAGCAGCCATTTCCCGGGGCTAGCTTTTGAGCAGTTCTTC. Its translation: CASSHFPGLAFEQFF.

This clone has more than one count but fewer than ten. The genes are TRBV4-1 and TRBJ2-3, with 11 bases fitting TRBD2. V shed 0 bases, J shed 3 bases, and the junction held 5 bases outside the gene matches. CDR3 length: 17 amino acids. Germline V gene sequence: CDR1 MGHRA, CDR2 YSYEKL. CDR3 protein: CASSQDHLAGGTDTQYF. In DNA, the CDR3 is TGCGCCAGCAGCCAAGATCACCTAGCGGGAGGTACAGATACGCAGTATTTT.

The chain links TRBV7-2 to TRBJ1-4; D is unresolved. The germline V gene encodes CDR1 SGHTA and CDR2 FQGNSA. The CDR3 is 13 residues long. V was trimmed by 3 bases and J by 3 bases, leaving 5 bases between them. As DNA, the CDR3 is TGTGCCAGCAGCTTGAGGTCTAATGAAAAACTGTTTTTT. This codes for CASSLRSNEKLFF.

This sequence joins TRBV15 and TRBJ1-1, with D possibly matching TRBD1 (5 bases). Germline loops: CDR1 LNHNV, CDR2 YYDKDF (reference sequence). V was trimmed by 4 bases and J by 0 bases, leaving 9 bases between them. This CDR3 has 14 residues. The CDR3 nucleotides read TGTGCCACCAGCAACCCGACAGTGAACACTGAAGCTTTCTTT. Its translation is CATSNPTVNTEAFF.

The rearrangement uses TRBV7-9 and TRBJ2-5; the D is unclear. The CDR3 extends over 11 amino acids. Germline assignment: CDR1 SEHNR and CDR2 FQNEAQ (reference sequence). With 1 base removed from V and 4 bases from J, the gap between germline ends came to 1 base. The CDR3: CASSLVETQYF. For the CDR3, the DNA is TGTGCCAGCAGCTTAGTAGAGACCCAGTACTTC.

The chain uses TRBV2 and TRBJ2-7; maybe TRBD1 (6 bases). V lost 0 bases to trimming and J lost 0 bases, with 12 bases between them. There are 16 residues in the CDR3. The germline CDR1 and CDR2 sequences are SNHLY and FYNNEI. The CDR3 nucleotides read TGTGCCAGCAGTGAAGCCTGGACAGAGAGCTCCTACGAGCAGTACTTC. This translates into CASSEAWTESSYEQYF.